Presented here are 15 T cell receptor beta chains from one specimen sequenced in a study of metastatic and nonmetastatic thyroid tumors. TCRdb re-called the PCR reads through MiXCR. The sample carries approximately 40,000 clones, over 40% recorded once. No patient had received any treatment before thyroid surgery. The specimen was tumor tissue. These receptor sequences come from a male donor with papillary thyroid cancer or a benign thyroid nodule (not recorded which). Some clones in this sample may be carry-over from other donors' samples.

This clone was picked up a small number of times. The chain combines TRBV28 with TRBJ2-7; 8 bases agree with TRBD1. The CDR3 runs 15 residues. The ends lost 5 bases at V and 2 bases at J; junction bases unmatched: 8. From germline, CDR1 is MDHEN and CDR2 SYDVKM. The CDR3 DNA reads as TGTGCCAGCAGTCCGGACAGGGTAGTAACCTACGAGCAGTACTTC. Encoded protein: CASSPDRVVTYEQYF.

CDR3 loop: CASSADTGNTIYF. CDR3 DNA sequence: TGTGCCAGCTCGGCAGATACTGGAAACACCATATATTTT. This rearrangement joins TRBV6-1 to TRBJ1-3, with no clear D. Germline values: CDR1 MNHNS, CDR2 SASEGT. The CDR3 contains 13 residues. Trimming took off 8 bases at V and 2 bases at J, with 10 bases between the two ends.

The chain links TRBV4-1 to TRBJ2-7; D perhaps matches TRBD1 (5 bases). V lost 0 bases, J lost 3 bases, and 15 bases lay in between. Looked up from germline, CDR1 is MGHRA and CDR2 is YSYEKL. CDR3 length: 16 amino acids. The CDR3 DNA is TGCGCCAGCAGCCAAGACAGCGTAGCAGGGTTCTACGAGCAGTACTTC. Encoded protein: CASSQDSVAGFYEQYF.

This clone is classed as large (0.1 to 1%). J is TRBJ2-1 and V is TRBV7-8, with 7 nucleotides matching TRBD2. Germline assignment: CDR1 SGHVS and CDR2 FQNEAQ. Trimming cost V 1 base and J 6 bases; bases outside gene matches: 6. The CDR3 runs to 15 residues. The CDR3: CASSLGAGVGNEQFF. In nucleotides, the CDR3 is TGTGCCAGCAGCTTAGGGGCGGGAGTTGGCAATGAGCAGTTCTTC.

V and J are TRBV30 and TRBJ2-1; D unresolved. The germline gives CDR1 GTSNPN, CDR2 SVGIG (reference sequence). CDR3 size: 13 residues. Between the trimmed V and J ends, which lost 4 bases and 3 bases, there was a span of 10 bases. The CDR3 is CAWMPPGYNEQFF. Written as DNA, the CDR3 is TGTGCCTGGATGCCCCCAGGCTACAATGAGCAGTTCTTC.

The CDR3, as DNA: TGTGCCAGCAGCTTAGATTTTGGGGGCTACGAGCAGTACTTC. Translated: CASSLDFGGYEQYF. The genes are TRBV11-3 and TRBJ2-7; D may match TRBD1 or TRBD2 (5 bases each). The CDR3 has 14 amino acids. Germline lookup yields CDR1 SGHNT and CDR2 YENEEA. The germline V and J ends were trimmed by 0 bases and 3 bases, with 9 bases remaining between them.

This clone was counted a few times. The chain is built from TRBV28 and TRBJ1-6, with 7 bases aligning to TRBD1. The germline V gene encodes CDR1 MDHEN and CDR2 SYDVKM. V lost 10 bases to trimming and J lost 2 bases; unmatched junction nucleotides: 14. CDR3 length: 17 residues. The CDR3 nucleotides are TGTGCCAACAGCCCACCGCAGGGGGTCGCCTATAATTCACCCCTCCACTTT. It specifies CANSPPQGVAYNSPLHF.

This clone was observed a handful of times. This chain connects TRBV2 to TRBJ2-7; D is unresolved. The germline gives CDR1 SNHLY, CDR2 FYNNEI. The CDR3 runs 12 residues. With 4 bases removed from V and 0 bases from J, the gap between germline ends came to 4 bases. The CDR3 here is CASSAASYEQYF. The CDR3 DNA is TGTGCCAGCAGTGCCGCCTCCTACGAGCAGTACTTC.

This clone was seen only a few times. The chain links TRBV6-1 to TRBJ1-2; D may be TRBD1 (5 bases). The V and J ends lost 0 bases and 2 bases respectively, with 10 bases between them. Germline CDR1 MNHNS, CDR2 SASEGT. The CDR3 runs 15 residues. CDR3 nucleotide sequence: TGTGCCAGCAGTGAAGCCCTCGGGGGAAACTATGGCTACACCTTC. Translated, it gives CASSEALGGNYGYTF.

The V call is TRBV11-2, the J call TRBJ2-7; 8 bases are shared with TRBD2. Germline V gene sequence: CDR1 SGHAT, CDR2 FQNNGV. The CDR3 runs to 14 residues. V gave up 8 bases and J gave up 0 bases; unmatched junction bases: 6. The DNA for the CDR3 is TGTGCCAGCCTGACTAGCGAATACTCCTACGAGCAGTACTTC. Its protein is CASLTSEYSYEQYF. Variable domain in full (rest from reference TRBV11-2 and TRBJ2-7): EAGVAQSPRYKIIEKRQSVAFWCNPISGHATLYWYQQILGQGPKLLIQFQNNGVVDDSQLPKDRFSAERLKGVDSTLKIQPAKLEDSAVYLCASLTSEYSYEQYFGPGTRLTVT.

DNA for the CDR3: TGTGCCAGCAGCCGGGACAGGGACAGAATAGGGACCGGGGAGCTGTTTTTT. This gives the protein CASSRDRDRIGTGELFF. The chain combines TRBV11-2 with TRBJ2-2, with 9 bases aligning to TRBD1. The CDR3 has 17 amino acids. J lost 5 bases, V lost 5 bases, and 12 bases had no gene match. CDR1 SGHAT and CDR2 FQNNGV come from the germline V gene.

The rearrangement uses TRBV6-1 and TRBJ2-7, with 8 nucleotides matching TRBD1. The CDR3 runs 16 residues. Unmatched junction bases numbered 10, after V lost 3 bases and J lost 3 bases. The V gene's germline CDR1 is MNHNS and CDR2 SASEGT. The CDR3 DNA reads TGTGCCAGCAGTGAGAAGCTGAGACAGGGGTTCTACGAGCAGTACTTC. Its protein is CASSEKLRQGFYEQYF.

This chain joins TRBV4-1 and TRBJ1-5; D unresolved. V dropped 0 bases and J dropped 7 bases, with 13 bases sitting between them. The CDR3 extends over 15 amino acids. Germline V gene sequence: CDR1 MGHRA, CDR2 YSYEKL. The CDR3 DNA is TGCGCCAGCAGCCAAGATCTTGGGTGGGTCCAGCCCCAGCATTTT. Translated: CASSQDLGWVQPQHF.

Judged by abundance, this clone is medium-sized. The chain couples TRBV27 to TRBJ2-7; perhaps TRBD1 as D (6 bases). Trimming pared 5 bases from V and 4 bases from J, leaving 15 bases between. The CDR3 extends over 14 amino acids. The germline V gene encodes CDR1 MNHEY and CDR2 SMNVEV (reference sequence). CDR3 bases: TGTGCCAGCAGTCTCTCGGACAGTTTGTACGAGCAGTACTTC. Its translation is CASSLSDSLYEQYF.

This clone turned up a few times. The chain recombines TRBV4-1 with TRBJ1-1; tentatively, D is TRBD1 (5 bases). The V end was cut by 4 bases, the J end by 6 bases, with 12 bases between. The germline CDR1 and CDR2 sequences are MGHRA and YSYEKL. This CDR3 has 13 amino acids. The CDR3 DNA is TGCGCCAGCAGCCGGAATACAGGAGCTGAAGCTTTCTTT. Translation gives CASSRNTGAEAFF.